This T cell receptor beta chain stems from a study of glioma-infiltrating T cells. Overall study results and limits: CDR3 overlap between tissue and blood was very small. Non-neoplastic patients had below-expected tissue-blood divergence, while all gliomas exceeded expectation.

At least ten counts were recorded for this clonotype. The antigen is undetermined. Trimming removed 6 bases from V and 5 bases from J, with 10 bases in between. CDR3 length: 13 residues. CDR1 and CDR2 (germline): MNHEY, SVGEGT. TCR alpha and beta CDR3 regions were amplified from RNA using iRepertoire nested multiplex PCR. Tissue mRNA or PBMC total RNA, 100-400 ng, went into one-step reverse transcription and amplification. TCRdb reprocessed the multiplex PCR reads via MiXCR and lists one record per CDR3 protein. This table holds about 210,000 distinct CDR3 sequences, approximately 30% found once. The clonotype was recovered from a human donor with low-grade glioma or glioblastoma, undergoing nonglioma brain surgery, or in good health (not recorded which). The sequenced material came from glioma tissue, nonneoplastic brain tissue, or PBMCs (not recorded which). The chain couples TRBV6-2 or TRBV6-3 to TRBJ1-4, with D unresolved. CDR3 region: CASRDPENEKLFF. CDR3 coding DNA: TGTGCCAGCAGGGATCCGGAGAATGAAAAACTGTTTTTT.